This T cell receptor (beta chain) was retrieved from a study of beta chain features in type 1 diabetes. There are a few counts of this clone. Reverse transcribing all isolated RNA meant expressed TCRB transcripts were sequenced. Repertoires were generated with immunoSEQ multiplex PCR, while TCRdb's copy carries only in-frame clones and drops some. The table records 15,000 to 18,000 clones, about 40% of them present only once. The CDR3 is 13 amino acids. The germline V and J ends were trimmed by 7 bases and 3 bases, with 10 bases remaining between them. Germline V gene lookup returns CDR1 KGHSY and CDR2 FQNENV.

This TCR was sampled from a woman between 40 and 55 years old in good health. This chain uses TRBV16 with TRBJ1-5, with D unresolved. Sequenced sample: stem cell memory CD4+ T cells from blood. DNA of the CDR3: TGTGCCAGCATCTTGGACTCCAATCAGCCCCAGCATTTT. It translates to CASILDSNQPQHF.